Listed below are T cell receptor beta chains from one sample, sequenced in a study of blood T cells in healthy people across ages. TCRdb ran MiXCR on the 5' RACE reads and lists one entry per CDR3 protein. The repertoire has 550,000 to 600,000 distinct CDR3 sequences, around 48% of them found once; the top ten carry under 30%. Sample: blood. The receptor source for this set is a man aged 80 or over in good health. CDR3s include the opening cysteine and the closing phenylalanine or tryptophan. The D gene is left open where the match is weak. The size of a clone is reported for some rows only, either as once, few or many, or as a class for expanded clones.

J: TRBJ2-1
size: .
V: TRBV20-1
D: TRBD2
CDR3: CSAISGRADNEQFF
DNA: TGCAGTGCCATTAGCGGGAGGGCCGACAATGAGCAGTTCTTC

J: TRBJ2-7
size: .
V: TRBV7-9
D: .
CDR3: CAGTVGDEQYF
DNA: TGTGCTGGGACGGTGGGCGACGAGCAGTACTTC

J: TRBJ2-7
size: .
V: TRBV11-2
D: .
CDR3: CASIITAGEQYF
DNA: TGTGCCAGCATCATTACGGCGGGCGAGCAGTACTTC

J: TRBJ2-1
size: .
V: TRBV20-1
D: .
CDR3: CSASVPGRYNEQFF
DNA: TGCAGTGCTAGTGTTCCAGGCCGTTACAATGAGCAGTTCTTC

J: TRBJ1-1
size: .
V: TRBV10-3
D: .
CDR3: CAISDRSRVEAFF
DNA: TGCGCCATCAGTGACAGATCGAGGGTTGAAGCTTTCTTT

J: TRBJ2-7
size: .
V: TRBV3-1
D: TRBD1
CDR3: CASSQAYRTGSADYEQYF
DNA: TGTGCCAGCAGCCAAGCCTACCGGACAGGTTCAGCCGACTACGAGCAGTACTTC

J: TRBJ2-3
size: few
V: TRBV5-1
D: TRBD1
CDR3: CASRTLRTGVRTDTQYF
DNA: TGCGCCAGCAGGACTTTGAGGACAGGGGTTCGAACGGATACGCAGTATTTT

J: TRBJ2-7
size: .
V: TRBV7-9
D: .
CDR3: CASSPPQGNYEQYF
DNA: TGTGCCAGCAGCCCCCCGCAGGGCAACTACGAGCAGTACTTC

J: TRBJ2-7
size: once
V: TRBV27
D: .
CDR3: CASSRPGHPYEQYF
DNA: TGTGCCAGCAGCCGTCCCGGTCACCCTTACGAGCAGTACTTC

J: TRBJ2-1
size: few
V: TRBV9
D: .
CDR3: CASSLGLISYNEQFF
DNA: TGTGCCAGCAGCTTGGGACTGATCTCCTACAATGAGCAGTTCTTC

J: TRBJ2-3
size: .
V: TRBV29-1
D: .
CDR3: CSARSGGSDTQYF
DNA: TGCAGCGCTCGGAGCGGAGGGAGTGATACGCAGTATTTT

J: TRBJ2-1
size: .
V: TRBV7-2
D: TRBD2
CDR3: CASSQDPGLVREQFF
DNA: TGTGCCAGCAGCCAAGACCCGGGACTAGTCCGTGAGCAGTTCTTC

J: TRBJ2-3
size: .
V: TRBV30
D: .
CDR3: CAWSQGGPDTQYF
DNA: TGTGCCTGGAGTCAGGGGGGCCCAGATACGCAGTATTTT

J: TRBJ2-1
size: few
V: TRBV11-1
D: .
CDR3: CASSLDGTLYNEQFF
DNA: TGTGCCAGCAGCTTAGATGGGACCCTATACAATGAGCAGTTCTTC

J: TRBJ2-1
size: .
V: TRBV5-1
D: TRBD2
CDR3: CASSAGIAGHNEQFF
DNA: TGCGCCAGCAGCGCGGGGATAGCGGGCCACAATGAGCAGTTCTTC

J: TRBJ2-1
size: .
V: TRBV2
D: TRBD1
CDR3: CASRVSGQSNEQFF
DNA: TGTGCCAGCAGGGTGTCGGGACAGAGCAATGAGCAGTTCTTC

J: TRBJ2-5
size: once
V: TRBV25-1
D: .
CDR3: CASSDPRGLETQYF
DNA: TGTGCCAGCAGTGACCCTCGGGGGCTGGAGACCCAGTACTTC

J: TRBJ2-1
size: few
V: TRBV20-1
D: TRBD2
CDR3: CSARDVAGSYNEQFF
DNA: TGCAGTGCTAGAGACGTAGCGGGATCCTACAATGAGCAGTTCTTC

J: TRBJ2-7
size: few
V: TRBV5-1
D: TRBD1
CDR3: CASGQEAYEQYF
DNA: TGCGCCAGCGGACAGGAAGCCTACGAGCAGTACTTC

J: TRBJ1-3
size: once
V: TRBV10-3
D: .
CDR3: CAIGVTRADSGNTIYF
DNA: TGTGCCATCGGCGTTACCCGGGCAGACTCTGGAAACACCATATATTTT

J: TRBJ2-5
size: .
V: TRBV9
D: .
CDR3: CASSVAPGRRETQYF
DNA: TGTGCCAGCAGCGTAGCTCCAGGGAGACGAGAGACCCAGTACTTC

J: TRBJ1-2
size: .
V: TRBV4-1
D: TRBD1
CDR3: CASSRGQTYYGYTF
DNA: TGCGCCAGCAGCCGGGGACAGACTTACTATGGCTACACCTTC

J: TRBJ2-7
size: .
V: TRBV7-9
D: .
CDR3: CASSPDSQPQGEQYF
DNA: TGTGCCAGCAGCCCGGACAGTCAGCCCCAGGGCGAGCAGTACTTC

J: TRBJ1-6
size: many
V: TRBV6-6
D: .
CDR3: CASGALSSYNSPLHF
DNA: TGTGCCAGCGGCGCGCTGAGCTCCTATAATTCACCCCTCCACTTT

J: TRBJ1-6
size: .
V: TRBV9
D: .
CDR3: CASSPAGWGRERSPLHF
DNA: TGTGCCAGCAGCCCCGCCGGTTGGGGCAGGGAGCGTTCACCCCTCCACTTT

J: TRBJ2-7
size: few
V: TRBV7-6
D: TRBD1
CDR3: CASSITGDYEQYF
DNA: TGTGCCAGCAGCATAACAGGGGACTACGAGCAGTACTTC

J: TRBJ2-1
size: many
V: TRBV6-5
D: .
CDR3: CASSSLGDEQFF
DNA: TGTGCCAGCAGTTCCTTAGGGGATGAGCAGTTCTTC

J: TRBJ2-7
size: few
V: TRBV4-2
D: TRBD2
CDR3: CASSQGSSGNYEQYF
DNA: TGTGCCAGCAGCCAAGGTTCTAGCGGGAATTACGAGCAGTACTTC

J: TRBJ2-3
size: many
V: TRBV6-5
D: TRBD2
CDR3: CASSFFASGGTDTQYF
DNA: TGTGCCAGCAGTTTTTTCGCTAGCGGGGGCACAGATACGCAGTATTTT

J: TRBJ2-1
size: few
V: TRBV15
D: .
CDR3: CATSRDGVGMASYNEQFF
DNA: TGTGCCACCAGCAGAGATGGCGTAGGAATGGCCTCCTACAATGAGCAGTTCTTC

J: TRBJ2-5
size: many
V: TRBV6-5
D: .
CDR3: CASSYSERLGTQYF
DNA: TGTGCCAGCAGTTACTCAGAGCGTCTGGGGACCCAGTACTTC

J: TRBJ2-1
size: once
V: TRBV7-9
D: .
CDR3: CASSLASWDSPAGNEQFF
DNA: TGTGCCAGCAGCTTAGCTTCATGGGACTCCCCGGCGGGGAATGAGCAGTTCTTC

J: TRBJ2-7
size: .
V: TRBV11-2
D: .
CDR3: CASSSVRGAGYEQYF
DNA: TGTGCCAGCAGCTCAGTACGGGGAGCGGGCTACGAGCAGTACTTC

J: TRBJ2-6
size: .
V: TRBV12-3/TRBV12-4
D: .
CDR3: CASQARVLTF
DNA: TGTGCCAGCCAGGCCAGGGTCCTGACTTTC

J: TRBJ2-1
size: few
V: TRBV5-1
D: TRBD1
CDR3: CASSGGQGNEQFF
DNA: TGCGCCAGCAGCGGTGGACAGGGGAATGAGCAGTTCTTC

J: TRBJ1-1
size: few
V: TRBV3-1
D: .
CDR3: CASTQIRGTNMNTEAFF
DNA: TGTGCCAGCACCCAAATTCGGGGTACTAACATGAACACTGAAGCTTTCTTT

J: TRBJ1-6
size: few
V: TRBV20-1
D: .
CDR3: CSLREGGAHNSPLHF
DNA: TGCAGCCTGAGAGAGGGGGGGGCGCATAATTCACCCCTCCACTTT